This T cell receptor (beta chain) came from a study of T cells after yellow fever vaccination. Turning to the study itself: SMART-Seq v4 Ultra Low Input handled preparation of low-cell-number fractions.

General study findings and limits: The secondary response was weaker, and its peak arrived faster, on day 5 versus 15. Just a small share of clonotypes turned up in the CD4 compartment as well as the CD8 compartment.

As regards this clonotype: Its antigen is not known.

Template switching with 5'RACE generated the TCR cDNA and added a universal primer site and UMIs. TCRdb reprocessed the 5' RACE reads via MiXCR and lists one record per CDR3 protein. The data show about 340,000 distinct CDR3 sequences, 12% seen once. This CDR3 contains 14 residues. Trimming took 6 bases from V and 7 from J; bases not matched to a gene: 11. Germline V gives CDR1 SGHAT, CDR2 FQNNGV. The chain uses TRBV11-2 and TRBJ2-5, with 7 bases matching TRBD1. This clonotype originated in a man aged 18 to 35 who received the YFV17D yellow fever vaccine. The sample consisted of CD4+ T cells sorted from PBMCs, taken 15 days after the yellow fever booster vaccination. CDR3 bases: TGTGCCAGCAGTTCTCCCAGGGGGTACGCGACCCAGTACTTC. Protein: CASSSPRGYATQYF.